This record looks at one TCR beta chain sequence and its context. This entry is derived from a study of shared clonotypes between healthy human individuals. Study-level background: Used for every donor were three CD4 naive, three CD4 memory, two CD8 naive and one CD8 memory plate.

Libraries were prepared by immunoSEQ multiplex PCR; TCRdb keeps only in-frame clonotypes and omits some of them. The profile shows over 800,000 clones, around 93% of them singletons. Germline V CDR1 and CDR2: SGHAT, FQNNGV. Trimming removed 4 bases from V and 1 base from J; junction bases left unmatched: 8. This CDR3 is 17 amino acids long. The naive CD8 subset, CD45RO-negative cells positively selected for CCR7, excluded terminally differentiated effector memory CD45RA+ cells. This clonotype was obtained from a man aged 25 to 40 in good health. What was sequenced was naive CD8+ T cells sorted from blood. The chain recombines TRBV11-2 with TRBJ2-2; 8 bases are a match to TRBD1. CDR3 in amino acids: CASSSDRGQGNTGELFF. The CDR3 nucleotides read TGTGCCAGCAGCTCCGATCGAGGACAGGGGAACACCGGGGAGCTGTTTTTT. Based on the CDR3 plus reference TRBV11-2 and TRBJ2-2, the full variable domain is EAGVAQSPRYKIIEKRQSVAFWCNPISGHATLYWYQQILGQGPKLLIQFQNNGVVDDSQLPKDRFSAERLKGVDSTLKIQPAKLEDSAVYLCASSSDRGQGNTGELFFGEGSRLTVL.